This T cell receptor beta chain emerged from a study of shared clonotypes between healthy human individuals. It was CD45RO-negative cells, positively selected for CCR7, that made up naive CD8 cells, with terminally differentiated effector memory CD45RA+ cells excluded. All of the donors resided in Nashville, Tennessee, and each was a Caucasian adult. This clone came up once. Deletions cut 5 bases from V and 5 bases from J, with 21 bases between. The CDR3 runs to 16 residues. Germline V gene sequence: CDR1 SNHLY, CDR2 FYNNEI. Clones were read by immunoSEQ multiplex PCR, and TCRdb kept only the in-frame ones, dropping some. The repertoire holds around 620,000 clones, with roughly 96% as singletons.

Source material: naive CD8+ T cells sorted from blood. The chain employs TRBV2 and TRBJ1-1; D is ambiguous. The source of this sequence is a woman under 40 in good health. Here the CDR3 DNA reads TGTGCCAGCAGTACAAACCGGGCTACCCTGAGGACTGAAGCTTTCTTT. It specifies CASSTNRATLRTEAFF.